The 31 T cell receptor beta chains reported below all come from one sample, sequenced in a study of T cells after yellow fever vaccination. TCRdb analysed the 5' RACE reads with MiXCR anew, one entry per CDR3 protein. The table lists over 150,000 distinct CDR3 sequences, 6.2% of them singletons, with approximately 3% in the top ten. This specimen consisted of CD4+ T cells sorted from PBMCs, obtained on the day of the first yellow fever vaccination. These receptors were collected from a man between 18 and 35 years old who received the YFV17D yellow fever vaccine.

The chain carries TRBV9 and TRBJ2-3; the D is unclear. V was cut by 7 bases and J by 0 bases, with 18 bases left in between. Germline-derived CDR1 and CDR2 are SGDLS and YYNGEE. CDR3 size: 16 residues. The CDR3 loop reads CASQRTDLSSTDTQYF. The DNA of the CDR3 is TGTGCCAGCCAGCGAACAGACTTATCCAGCACAGATACGCAGTATTTT. The full variable domain, completed using reference TRBV9 and TRBJ2-3, is DSGVTQTPKHLITATGQRVTLRCSPRSGDLSVYWYQQSLDQGLQFLIQYYNGEERAKGNILERFSAQQFPDLHSELNLSSLELGDSALYFCASQRTDLSSTDTQYFGPGTRLTVL.

This clonotype was seen only a few times. The chain carries TRBV11-3 and TRBJ1-1; D is perhaps TRBD1 (6 bases). Trimming cost V 0 bases and J 6 bases, with 8 bases left between them. This CDR3 is built from 13 residues. Germline V gene data show CDR1 as SGHNT and CDR2 as YENEEA. The CDR3 loop is CASSLEGGSEAFF. In nucleotides, the CDR3 is TGTGCCAGCAGCTTAGAGGGGGGCTCTGAAGCTTTCTTT.

The chain carries TRBV7-4 and TRBJ2-1; 8 nucleotides line up with TRBD2. The V segment lost 4 bases and the J segment 13 bases; nucleotides outside the gene matches: 3. Per the germline V gene, CDR1 is SGHVT and CDR2 is SQSDAQ. This CDR3 is 11 amino acids long. CDR3 residues: CASSSGLAQFF. CDR3 in DNA: TGTGCCAGCAGCTCAGGACTAGCTCAGTTCTTC.

V is TRBV7-6 and J is TRBJ1-1, with a tentative D call TRBD1 (5 bases). This CDR3 contains 13 residues. V was cut by 4 bases and J by 6 bases, with 12 bases left in between. Germline V gene lookup returns CDR1 SGHVS and CDR2 FNYEAQ. The CDR3, as DNA: TGTGCCAGCAGCTCGCAGGGTCTAGCTGAAGCTTTCTTT. It codes for CASSSQGLAEAFF.

This clonotype was counted ten times or more. The chain joins TRBV28 to TRBJ2-7; D call uncertain. The CDR3 runs 14 residues. Germline V gene lookup returns CDR1 MDHEN and CDR2 SYDVKM. Trimming removed 8 bases at V and 2 bases at J, with 16 bases between. The CDR3 region is CASRPDGPTYEQYV. CDR3 DNA: TGTGCCAGCCGACCCGATGGACCGACCTACGAGCAGTACGTC.

The rearrangement links TRBV5-4 to TRBJ2-1; 7 nucleotides match TRBD2. V was pared by 3 bases and J by 4 bases, with 7 bases of the junction left unmatched. This CDR3 has 15 amino acids. Germline-derived CDR1 and CDR2 are SGHNT and YYREEE (reference sequence). CDR3 in DNA: TGTGCCAGCAGCTCCCGGGGAGGGGTATACAATGAGCAGTTCTTC. Translating gives CASSSRGGVYNEQFF.

V usage is TRBV12-3 or TRBV12-4 and J usage is TRBJ2-1, with a tentative D call TRBD1 (6 bases). Trimming took 6 bases from V and 3 from J, leaving 12 bases between them. The length of the CDR3 is 14 residues. This chain's CDR3 is CASSPYRVYNEQFF. CDR3 in DNA: TGTGCCAGCAGCCCCTACAGGGTCTACAATGAGCAGTTCTTC.

This clonotype was seen more than once but under ten times. This chain connects TRBV19 to TRBJ2-5, with D hard to call. CDR3 length: 15 residues. CDR1 and CDR2 (germline): LNHDA, SQIVND (reference sequence). The V gene lost 7 bases and the J gene lost 2 bases, with 17 bases spanning the gap. This CDR3 reads CASTPTDTAQETQYF. Written as DNA, the CDR3 is TGTGCCAGTACCCCGACGGATACAGCTCAAGAGACCCAGTACTTC.

The J gene is TRBJ1-2, the V gene TRBV18; D possibly corresponds to TRBD1 (5 bases). The CDR3 has 14 residues. Trimming removed 3 bases at V and 4 bases at J, with 12 bases between. CDR1 is KGHSH, CDR2 LQKENI, per germline. The CDR3 sequence is CASSPPDSAYGYTF. The CDR3 nucleotides are TGTGCCAGCTCACCCCCCGACAGCGCCTATGGCTACACCTTC.

Many counts were recorded for this clonotype. This chain connects TRBV7-2 to TRBJ2-5; D is unclear. The CDR3 extends over 12 amino acids. V was trimmed by 5 bases and J by 2 bases, leaving 6 bases between them. Germline values: CDR1 SGHTA, CDR2 FQGNSA. This chain's CDR3 is CASSRLQETQYF. CDR3 sequence (DNA): TGTGCCAGCAGCCGACTTCAAGAGACCCAGTACTTC.

Remarks on this clonotype: A single base separates this from a much larger clone, so it may be a read error. The rearrangement links TRBV20-1 to TRBJ2-3; 10 nucleotides agree with TRBD2. In germline, CDR1 is DFQATT, CDR2 SNEGSKA (reference sequence). The J segment lost 1 base and the V segment lost 5 bases, leaving 12 bases of the junction unmatched. The CDR3 consists of 17 residues. The CDR3: CSAAPLLSGGRTDTQYF. The CDR3 DNA sequence: TGCAGTGCTGCTCCACTCCTTAGCGGGGGGCGCACAGATACGCAGTATTTT.

In its sample, this clonotype was seen many times. This chain links TRBV7-9 with TRBJ2-7, with TRBD1 matching 8 bases. There are 15 residues in the CDR3. Trimming removed 1 base from V and 3 bases from J; junction bases left unmatched: 5. Per the germline V gene, CDR1 is SEHNR and CDR2 is FQNEAQ (reference sequence). The CDR3 nucleotides are TGTGCCAGCAGCTTAGGAGGACAGGGAGACTACGAGCAGTACTTC. This translates into CASSLGGQGDYEQYF.

The sample holds many counts of this clonotype. The rearrangement links TRBV12-3 or TRBV12-4 to TRBJ1-5, with 9 positions matching TRBD1. The CDR3 contains 15 residues. Losses at the gene ends were 5 bases for V and 9 bases for J; bases not matched to a gene: 11. CDR3 amino acids: CASSTTGTGKGPQHF. CDR3 sequence (DNA): TGTGCCAGCAGTACGACCGGGACAGGGAAAGGGCCCCAGCATTTT.

In its sample, this clonotype was seen many times. The chain joins TRBV7-9 to TRBJ2-1; D is unclear. Looked up from germline, CDR1 is SEHNR and CDR2 is FQNEAQ (reference sequence). The V end lost 5 bases, the J end lost 0 bases, and 11 bases lay between the germline ends. CDR3 length equals 15 residues. Written as DNA, the CDR3 is TGTGCCAGCAGCACAACACAGAGCTCCTACAATGAGCAGTTCTTC. It yields the protein CASSTTQSSYNEQFF.

This clonotype was recorded at least ten times. The V gene is TRBV10-3, the J gene TRBJ1-1; no firm D call. Germline-derived CDR1 and CDR2 are ENHRY and SYGVKD. The length of the CDR3 is 14 residues. V gave up 0 bases and J gave up 1 base, with 6 bases separating them. The CDR3 DNA reads TGTGCCATCAGTGAGTCCGACAAGAACACTGAAGCTTTCTTT. Its translation: CAISESDKNTEAFF.

In its sample, this clonotype was seen many times. This sequence joins TRBV5-1 and TRBJ2-6; D gene uncertain. V lost 3 bases to trimming and J lost 0 bases, with 7 bases between them. Germline CDR1 is SGHRS and CDR2 is YFSETQ. This CDR3 contains 15 residues. CDR3 protein: CASSSAPSGANVLTF. The CDR3 DNA reads TGCGCCAGCAGCTCTGCCCCCTCTGGGGCCAACGTCCTGACTTTC.

This clonotype was detected many times. V usage is TRBV20-1 and J usage is TRBJ1-2, with D uncertain. Trimming shortened V by 3 bases and J by 3 bases, and 17 bases separated the two germline ends. This CDR3 region has 15 residues. The germline V gene has CDR1 DFQATT and CDR2 SNEGSKA (reference sequence). CDR3 in amino acids: CSASPGTSKDYGYTF. The CDR3 DNA sequence: TGCAGTGCTAGTCCTGGTACATCTAAGGACTATGGCTACACCTTC.

The chain uses TRBV7-2 and TRBJ2-3; D is tentatively TRBD1 or TRBD2 (5 bases each). The ends were cut back, 2 bases at V and 2 bases at J, with 8 bases in the middle. The CDR3 is 14 residues long. Germline loops: CDR1 SGHTA, CDR2 FQGNSA. The CDR3 region is CASSLRDPTDTQYF. In DNA form, the CDR3 reads TGTGCCAGCAGCTTAAGGGACCCCACAGATACGCAGTATTTT.

A word on this clonotype: An end of the junction differs from the germline gene, which may be a read error. The CDR3 nucleotides are TGTGCTAGTGGCTATGATTCACCCCTCCACTTT. Its translation: CASGYDSPLHF. The chain links TRBV12-5 to TRBJ1-6; D call uncertain. CDR1 LGHNT and CDR2 FRNRAP come from the germline V gene. This CDR3 is 11 amino acids long. Complete variable domain (other parts from reference TRBV12-5 and TRBJ1-6): DARVTQTPRHKVTEMGQEVTMRCQPILGHNTVFWYRQTMMQGLELLAYFRNRAPLDDSGMPKDRFSAEMPDATLATLKIQPSEPRDSAVYFCASGYDSPLHFGNGTRLTVT.

This clonotype was found a few times. CDR3: CASSLVKGGSYNEQFF. CDR3 DNA sequence: TGTGCCAGCAGCTTAGTTAAGGGAGGATCCTACAATGAGCAGTTCTTC. V and J are TRBV7-2 and TRBJ2-1, with a possible D match to TRBD2 (6 bases). The ends were cut back, 1 base at V and 1 base at J, with 11 bases in the middle. The CDR3 sequence is 16 residues long. Germline CDR1 reads SGHTA; CDR2 reads FQGNSA.

There are many counts of this clonotype. The chain has TRBV4-1 and TRBJ2-1, with no clear D. The ends were cut back, 2 bases at V and 1 base at J, with 9 bases in the middle. The germline CDR1 and CDR2 sequences are MGHRA and YSYEKL. The CDR3 runs to 15 residues. The CDR3 here is CASSQSSGSYNEQFF. CDR3 DNA sequence: TGCGCCAGCAGCCAAAGCTCCGGGTCCTACAATGAGCAGTTCTTC.

This chain connects TRBV29-1 to TRBJ1-1; 7 bases are shared with TRBD1. This CDR3 comprises 13 residues. The V gene end was trimmed by 7 bases and the J gene end by 4 bases; junction bases not matched to a gene: 9. Germline loops: CDR1 SQVTM, CDR2 ANQGSEA. In nucleotides, the CDR3 is TGCAGCGCCCGACAGGGCGCGGGCACTGAAGCTTTCTTT. Translation gives CSARQGAGTEAFF.

This clonotype was seen at least ten times. V and J are TRBV7-9 and TRBJ1-6; D not resolved. The CDR3 is made up of 13 amino acids. V lost 1 base and J lost 7, with 5 bases in between. Germline CDR1 reads SEHNR; CDR2 reads FQNEAQ (reference sequence). CDR3 loop: CASSLGSNSPLHF. The CDR3 DNA sequence: TGTGCCAGCAGCTTAGGTTCGAATTCACCCCTCCACTTT. Full variable domain (remainder filled in from reference TRBV7-9 and TRBJ1-6): DTGVSQNPRHKITKRGQNVTFRCDPISEHNRLYWYRQTLGQGPEFLTYFQNEAQLEKSRLLSDRFSAERPKGSFSTLEIQRTEQGDSAMYLCASSLGSNSPLHFGNGTRLTVT.

This clonotype showed up many times. This chain uses TRBV7-2 with TRBJ1-2, with D unclear. The CDR3 contains 13 residues. The germline V gene encodes CDR1 SGHTA and CDR2 FQGNSA. Trimming stripped 3 bases from V and 3 bases from J, with 8 bases between. The CDR3 DNA reads as TGTGCCAGCAGCTTCCGCCCTGACTATGGCTACACCTTC. This encodes CASSFRPDYGYTF.

This clonotype was seen many times. The V call is TRBV4-1, the J call TRBJ2-5; 7 bases line up with TRBD2. Trimming removed 4 bases from V and 2 bases from J; junction bases left unmatched: 10. Per the germline V gene, CDR1 is MGHRA and CDR2 is YSYEKL. This CDR3 has 16 residues. Here the CDR3 reads CASSRAASGEQETQYF. Written as DNA, the CDR3 is TGCGCCAGCAGCCGAGCCGCTAGCGGAGAACAAGAGACCCAGTACTTC.

This clonotype came up many times. This sequence joins TRBV12-3 or TRBV12-4 and TRBJ2-3; tentative D call: TRBD1 (6 bases). Trimming pared 5 bases from V and 2 bases from J, leaving 14 bases between. This CDR3 has 15 residues. The CDR3 DNA follows: TGTGCCAGCAGTAGCCGGGACACTTACACAGATACGCAGTATTTT. Its translation is CASSSRDTYTDTQYF.

The chain joins TRBV21-1 to TRBJ1-6. TRBV21-1 is designated a pseudogene. This CDR3 contains 20 residues. The CDR3 sequence: CASSKGQCNLGSTNNSPLHF. Here the CDR3 DNA reads TGTGCCAGCAGCAAGGGCCAGTGCAATCTTGGATCTACCAATAATTCACCCCTCCACTTT.

This clonotype was seen only a few times. CDR3 amino acids: CSARETGTAKNIQYF. The CDR3 nucleotides are TGCAGTGCTAGAGAAACCGGGACAGCCAAAAACATTCAGTACTTC. The V gene is TRBV20-1, the J gene TRBJ2-4; the D call may be TRBD1 or TRBD2 (5 bases each). The CDR3 length is 15 residues. V lost 0 bases to trimming and J lost 0 bases, with 9 bases between them. CDR1 DFQATT and CDR2 SNEGSKA come from the germline V gene (reference sequence).

The chain employs TRBV7-9 and TRBJ2-1, with D perhaps matching TRBD2 (7 bases). Germline V lookup: CDR1 SEHNR, CDR2 FQNEAQ (reference sequence). The CDR3 has 16 amino acids. Trimming removed 3 bases from V and 0 bases from J, with 12 bases in between. For the CDR3, the DNA is TGTGCCAGCAGCTTTTTCGGGGGGCCCTCCTACAATGAGCAGTTCTTC. Translating gives CASSFFGGPSYNEQFF.

This clonotype came up many times. The chain couples TRBV3-1 to TRBJ2-6; a possible D gene is TRBD1 (6 bases). Trimming cost V 5 bases and J 2 bases, with 10 bases left between them. This CDR3 is built from 15 residues. CDR1 is LGHDT, CDR2 YNNKEL, per germline (reference sequence). Here the CDR3 reads CASSRGRPGANVLTF. The CDR3 nucleotides read TGTGCCAGCAGCAGGGGGAGACCTGGGGCCAACGTCCTGACTTTC.

This clonotype was counted ten times or more. The V call is TRBV24-1, the J call TRBJ1-5, with D possibly being TRBD1 (5 bases). The V end lost 2 bases, the J end lost 4 bases, and 14 bases lay between the germline ends. CDR3 size: 16 residues. The germline gives CDR1 KGHDR, CDR2 SFDVKD. For the CDR3, the DNA is TGTGCCACCAGTGATTCCCGGGGGTTACGTAATCAGCCCCAGCATTTT. Protein sequence: CATSDSRGLRNQPQHF.